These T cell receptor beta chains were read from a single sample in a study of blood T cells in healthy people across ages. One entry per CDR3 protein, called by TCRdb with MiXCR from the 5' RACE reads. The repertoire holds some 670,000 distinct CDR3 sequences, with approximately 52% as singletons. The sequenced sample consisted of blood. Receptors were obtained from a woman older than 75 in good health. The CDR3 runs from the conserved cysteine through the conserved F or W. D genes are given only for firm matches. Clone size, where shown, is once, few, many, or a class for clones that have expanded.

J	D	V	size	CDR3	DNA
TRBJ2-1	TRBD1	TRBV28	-	CASHPRDRKYNEQFF	TGTGCCAGCCACCCCCGGGACAGGAAATACAATGAGCAGTTCTTC
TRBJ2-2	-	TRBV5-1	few	CASSSSVGGTGELFF	TGCGCCAGCAGCTCCTCAGTAGGGGGGACCGGGGAGCTGTTTTTT
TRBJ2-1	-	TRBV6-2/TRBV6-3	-	CASSYQDSPYNEQFF	TGTGCCAGCAGTTACCAGGACTCCCCCTACAATGAGCAGTTCTTC
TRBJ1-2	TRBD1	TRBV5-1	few	CASSPRRTGKGSLYGYTF	TGCGCCAGCAGCCCACGCAGGACAGGGAAGGGATCCCTATATGGCTACACCTTC
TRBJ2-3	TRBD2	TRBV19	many	CASSMASGSGQVLDTQYF	TGTGCCAGTAGTATGGCTAGCGGGAGCGGTCAAGTACTCGATACGCAGTATTTT
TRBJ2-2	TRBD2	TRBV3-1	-	CASSPGLAGSQGTGELFF	TGTGCCAGCAGCCCCGGACTAGCGGGAAGCCAGGGCACCGGGGAGCTGTTTTTT
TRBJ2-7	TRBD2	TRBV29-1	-	CSVEDAKRGTYEQYF	TGCAGCGTTGAAGATGCCAAGCGGGGGACCTACGAGCAGTACTTC
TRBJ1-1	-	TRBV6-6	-	CASSQYNTEAFF	TGTGCCAGCAGTCAGTACAACACTGAAGCTTTCTTT
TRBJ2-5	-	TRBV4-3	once	CASSQDYKEETQYF	TGCGCCAGCAGCCAAGACTACAAAGAAGAGACCCAGTACTTC
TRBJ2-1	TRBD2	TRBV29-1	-	CSVLASYNEQFF	TGCAGCGTACTAGCGAGTTACAATGAGCAGTTCTTC
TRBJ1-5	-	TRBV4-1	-	CASSQDSEEATHSNQPQHF	TGCGCCAGCAGCCAAGATTCTGAGGAGGCGACTCATAGCAATCAGCCCCAGCATTTT
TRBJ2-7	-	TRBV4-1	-	CASSARTPPYEQYF	TGCGCCAGCAGCGCGAGGACTCCTCCTTACGAGCAGTACTTC
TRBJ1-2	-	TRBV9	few	CASDRGGDYGYTF	TGTGCCAGCGATAGGGGGGGCGACTATGGCTACACCTTC